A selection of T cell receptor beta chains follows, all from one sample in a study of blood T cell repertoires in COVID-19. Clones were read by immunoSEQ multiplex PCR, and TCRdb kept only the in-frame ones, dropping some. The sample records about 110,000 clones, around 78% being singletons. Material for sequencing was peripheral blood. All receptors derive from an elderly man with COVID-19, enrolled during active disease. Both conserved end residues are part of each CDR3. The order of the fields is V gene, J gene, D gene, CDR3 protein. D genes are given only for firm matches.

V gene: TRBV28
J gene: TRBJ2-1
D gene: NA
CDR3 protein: CASSSASQGYNEQFF

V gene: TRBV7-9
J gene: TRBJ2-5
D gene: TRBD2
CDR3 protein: CASSLQTSGSWPTQYF

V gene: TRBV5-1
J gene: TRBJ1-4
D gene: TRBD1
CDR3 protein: CASSSALLDRFGEKLFF

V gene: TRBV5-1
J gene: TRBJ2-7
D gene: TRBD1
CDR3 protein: CASSRETGPYEQYF

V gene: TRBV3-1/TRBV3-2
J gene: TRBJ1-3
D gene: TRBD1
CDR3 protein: CASSRLRQGGGNTIYF

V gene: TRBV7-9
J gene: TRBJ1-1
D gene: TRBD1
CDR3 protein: CASSEYRGLNTEAFF

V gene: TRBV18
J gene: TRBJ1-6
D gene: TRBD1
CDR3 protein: CASSPATGNNSPLHF

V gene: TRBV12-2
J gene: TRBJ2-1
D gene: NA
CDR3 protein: CASRFTGTRVNEQFF

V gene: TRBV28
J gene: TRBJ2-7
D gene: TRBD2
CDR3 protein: CASRPLGSGSVYEQYF

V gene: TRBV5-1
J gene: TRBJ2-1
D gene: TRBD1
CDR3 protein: CASSLQGHNEQFF